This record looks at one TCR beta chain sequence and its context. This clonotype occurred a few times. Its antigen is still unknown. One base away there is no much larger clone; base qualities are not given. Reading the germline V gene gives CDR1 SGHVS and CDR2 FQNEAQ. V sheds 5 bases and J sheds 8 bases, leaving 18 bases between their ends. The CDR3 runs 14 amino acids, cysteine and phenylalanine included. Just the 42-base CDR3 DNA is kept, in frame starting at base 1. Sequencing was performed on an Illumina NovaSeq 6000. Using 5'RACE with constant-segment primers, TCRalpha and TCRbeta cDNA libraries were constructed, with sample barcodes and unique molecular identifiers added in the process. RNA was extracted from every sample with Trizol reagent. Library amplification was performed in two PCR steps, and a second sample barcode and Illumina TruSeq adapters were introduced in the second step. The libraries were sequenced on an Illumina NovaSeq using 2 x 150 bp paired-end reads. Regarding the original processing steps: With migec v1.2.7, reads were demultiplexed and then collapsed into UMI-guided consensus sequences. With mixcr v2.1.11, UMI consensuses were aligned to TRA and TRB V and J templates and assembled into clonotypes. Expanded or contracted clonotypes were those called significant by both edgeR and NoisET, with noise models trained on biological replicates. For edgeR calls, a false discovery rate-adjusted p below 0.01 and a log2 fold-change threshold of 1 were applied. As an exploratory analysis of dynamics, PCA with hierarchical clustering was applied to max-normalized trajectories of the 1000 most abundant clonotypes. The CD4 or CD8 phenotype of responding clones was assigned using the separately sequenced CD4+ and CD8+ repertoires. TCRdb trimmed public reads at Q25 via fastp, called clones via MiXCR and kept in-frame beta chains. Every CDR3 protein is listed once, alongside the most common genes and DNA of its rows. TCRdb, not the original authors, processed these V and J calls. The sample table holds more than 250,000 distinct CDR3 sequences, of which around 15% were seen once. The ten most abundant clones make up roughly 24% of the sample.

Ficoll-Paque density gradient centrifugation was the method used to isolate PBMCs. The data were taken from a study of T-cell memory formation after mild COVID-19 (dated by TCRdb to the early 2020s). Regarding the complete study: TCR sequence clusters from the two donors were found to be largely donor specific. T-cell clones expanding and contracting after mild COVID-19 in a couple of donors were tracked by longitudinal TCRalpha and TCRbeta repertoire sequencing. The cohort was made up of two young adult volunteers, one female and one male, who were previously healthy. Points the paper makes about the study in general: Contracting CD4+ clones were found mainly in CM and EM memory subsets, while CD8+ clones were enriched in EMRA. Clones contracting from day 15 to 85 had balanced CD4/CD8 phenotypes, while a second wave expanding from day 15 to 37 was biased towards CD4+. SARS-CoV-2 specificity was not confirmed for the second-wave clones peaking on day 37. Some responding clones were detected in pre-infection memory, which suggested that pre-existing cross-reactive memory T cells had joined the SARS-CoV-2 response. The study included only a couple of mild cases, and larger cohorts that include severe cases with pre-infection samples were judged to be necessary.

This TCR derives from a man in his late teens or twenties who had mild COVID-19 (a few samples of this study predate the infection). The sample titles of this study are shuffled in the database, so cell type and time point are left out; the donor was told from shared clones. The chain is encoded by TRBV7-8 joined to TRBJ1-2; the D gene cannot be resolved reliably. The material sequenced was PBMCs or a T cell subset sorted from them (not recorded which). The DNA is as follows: TGTGCCAGCAGCACCCCGACACGGGCCGGAGGCTACACCTTC. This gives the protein CASSTPTRAGGYTF.